This T cell receptor (beta chain) emerged from a study of beta chain features in type 1 diabetes. Study-level findings and limits: A moderate, significant TCRB CDR3 shortening appeared in type 1 diabetes across four CD4+ subsets.

Notes on this clone: What it binds is unknown.

The entirety of the isolated RNA underwent reverse transcription, so expressed TCRB transcripts were sequenced. Some clones are missing from TCRdb's copy, which holds only in-frame ones; the method was immunoSEQ multiplex PCR. The data hold roughly 140,000 clones, with approximately 10% observed a single time. CDR3 length equals 14 residues. V was pared by 1 base and J by 7 bases, with 10 bases between. The germline V gene encodes CDR1 MNHNS and CDR2 SASEGT. This receptor was obtained from a man aged 25-45 years with type 1 diabetes. Specimen: central memory CD4+ T cells from blood. The V and J genes are TRBV6-1 and TRBJ1-4, with D possibly being TRBD1 (6 bases). CDR3 bases: TGTGCCAGCAGTGAAGGGCAGGGGTTTGAAAAACTGTTTTTT. Translating gives CASSEGQGFEKLFF.